This T cell receptor beta chain was documented in a study of blood T cell repertoires in COVID-19. Turning to the study itself: There were acute and convalescent COVID-19 samples, and they came from the United States, Italy and Spain.

Germline loops: CDR1 KGHSH, CDR2 LQKENI. With 3 bases removed from V and 6 bases from J, the gap between germline ends came to 21 bases. The CDR3 totals 17 residues. Measured with immunoSEQ multiplex PCR; TCRdb has only the in-frame clones, and not every one. The table has about 160,000 clones, roughly 82% seen once. Seattle enrolled patients during active infection and tracked them longitudinally. This sequence originates from a woman in her thirties or forties with COVID-19, enrolled during active disease. The sample consisted of peripheral blood. The chain joins TRBV18 to TRBJ1-5, with D possibly being TRBD1 (6 bases). The CDR3 here is CASSPGGQTRLGQPQHF. CDR3 bases: TGTGCCAGCTCACCGGGGGGGCAAACAAGACTCGGTCAGCCCCAGCATTTT.